Shown below are 24 T cell receptor beta chains from a single sample sequenced in a study of blood T cell repertoires in COVID-19. TCRdb's table, derived via immunoSEQ multiplex PCR, lists solely in-frame clones and lacks some. Of around 120,000 clones listed, more than 75% are singletons. The sample taken for sequencing was peripheral blood. Receptor source: a woman aged 65 to 85 with acute or convalescent COVID-19.

In regard to this clone: A junction boundary mismatches the germline segment, possibly from a read error. This rearrangement joins TRBV7-7 to TRBJ2-1, with 9 bases lining up with TRBD1. From germline, CDR1 is SSHAT and CDR2 FNYEAQ (reference sequence). CDR3 length: 15 amino acids. CDR3 coding DNA: TGTGCTAGCAGCTTAGGGGGACAGGGATACAATGAGCAGTTCTTC. It specifies CASSLGGQGYNEQFF.

The chain couples TRBV5-4 to TRBJ1-1; D uncertain. The CDR3 sequence is 16 residues long. The germline V gene encodes CDR1 SGHNT and CDR2 YYREEE (reference sequence). Deletions cut 0 bases from V and 4 bases from J, with 16 bases between. For the CDR3, the DNA is TGTGCCAGCAGCTTGGCGGGAAACCTTAGACTCACTGAAGCTTTCTTT. Amino acids: CASSLAGNLRLTEAFF.

The J gene is TRBJ2-1, the V gene TRBV3-1 (or the pseudogene TRBV3-2); 9 positions match TRBD1. The CDR3 totals 14 residues. CDR1 and CDR2 from the germline V gene are LGHDT and YNNKEL (reference sequence). V shed 6 bases, J shed 2 bases, and the junction held 2 bases outside the gene matches. The CDR3 coding sequence is TGTGCCAGCAGGGACAGGGGCCCCTACAATGAGCAGTTCTTC. Protein sequence: CASRDRGPYNEQFF.

CDR3: CASSLDVDRRYGYTF. CDR3 bases: TGTGCCAGCAGCTTAGATGTGGACAGGCGTTATGGCTACACCTTC. This rearrangement joins TRBV11-2 to TRBJ1-2; TRBD1 matches at 7 bases. The ends lost 0 bases at V and 5 bases at J; junction bases unmatched: 6. The CDR3 sequence is 15 residues long. The germline CDR1 and CDR2 sequences are SGHAT and FQNNGV.

The gene calls are TRBV9 and TRBJ1-2, with 11 bases aligning to TRBD1. The CDR3 sequence is 15 residues long. Germline V CDR1 and CDR2: SGDLS, YYNGEE. Trimming at V came to 4 bases and at J to 7 bases, leaving 9 bases not matched to a gene. The CDR3 loop reads CASSQNRGQGVGYTF. CDR3 in DNA: TGTGCCAGCAGCCAAAACCGGGGACAGGGGGTTGGCTACACCTTC.

The chain recombines TRBV5-1 with TRBJ1-1, with 9 bases matching TRBD1. The CDR3 totals 14 residues. The V and J ends lost 3 bases and 5 bases, in that order; junction bases with no gene match: 5. CDR1 SGHRS and CDR2 YFSETQ come from the germline V gene. This CDR3 is CASSSDRGGTEAFF. The CDR3 nucleotides are TGCGCCAGCAGCTCGGACAGGGGAGGGACTGAAGCTTTCTTT.

This clone showed up just a few times. The CDR3 sequence is CAWSVPDRGRTEAFF. In DNA form, the CDR3 reads TGTGCCTGGAGTGTACCGGACAGGGGGCGTACTGAAGCTTTCTTT. The chain joins TRBV30 to TRBJ1-1; the match to TRBD1 covers 11 bases. The junction had 5 bases not matched to a gene; V was cut back by 0 bases and J by 5 bases. Germline values: CDR1 GTSNPN, CDR2 SVGIG (reference sequence). CDR3 size: 15 residues.

The chain carries TRBV24-1 and TRBJ2-5, with 7 bases that match TRBD1. Germline lookup yields CDR1 KGHDR and CDR2 SFDVKD. The CDR3 consists of 15 residues. The trim removed 0 bases at V and 5 bases at J, leaving 5 bases unmatched. This chain's CDR3 is CATSDLWDSKETQYF. Written as DNA, the CDR3 is TGTGCCACCAGTGATTTGTGGGACAGCAAGGAGACCCAGTACTTC.

V is TRBV7-9 and J is TRBJ1-1; possible D gene TRBD1, 5 bases. This CDR3 has 14 amino acids. CDR1 SEHNR and CDR2 FQNEAQ come from the germline V gene (reference sequence). Between the trimmed V and J ends, which lost 0 bases and 6 bases, there was a span of 11 bases. Here the CDR3 DNA reads TGTGCCAGCAGCTTAGCGGTCGGGGGGTCTGAAGCTTTCTTT. The encoded protein is CASSLAVGGSEAFF.

This chain uses TRBV9 with TRBJ2-5, with 11 bases fitting TRBD2. CDR1 and CDR2 from the germline V gene are SGDLS and YYNGEE. With 3 bases clipped from V and 3 bases from J, the junction kept 10 bases outside the gene matches. The CDR3 is 17 residues long. The CDR3 reads CASSASGTSGLKETQYF. The CDR3 region has the DNA TGTGCCAGCAGCGCTTCCGGGACTAGCGGACTCAAAGAGACCCAGTACTTC.

The J gene is TRBJ1-2, the V gene TRBV5-6, with D unresolved. CDR1 SGHDT and CDR2 YYEEEE come from the germline V gene. The CDR3 has 13 residues. Trimming removed 1 base from V and 8 bases from J, with 12 bases in between. The CDR3 spells CASSLTTLGGYTF. The DNA for the CDR3 is TGTGCCAGCAGCTTGACGACATTGGGCGGCTACACCTTC.

This clone has just one count. The rearrangement uses TRBV4-1 and TRBJ2-7; 10 bases agree with TRBD1. CDR3 size: 16 residues. The trim removed 4 bases at V and 7 bases at J, leaving 13 bases unmatched. Germline loops: CDR1 MGHRA, CDR2 YSYEKL. CDR3 region: CASSREAGTGDREQYF. CDR3 DNA: TGCGCCAGCAGCCGAGAAGCCGGGACAGGGGATCGGGAGCAGTACTTC.

This clone was found a few times. V and J are TRBV11-2 and TRBJ1-3; 9 bases line up with TRBD1. The CDR3 consists of 16 residues. Germline V gene data show CDR1 as SGHAT and CDR2 as FQNNGV. Trimming cost V 1 base and J 2 bases; bases outside gene matches: 3. The CDR3 coding sequence is TGTGCCAGCAGCTTAGGGGGGACAGGGACTGGAAACACCATATATTTT. It yields the protein CASSLGGTGTGNTIYF.

The CDR3 is CASSLGDRSPEAFF. As DNA, the CDR3 is TGCGCCAGCAGCTTGGGGGACAGGAGCCCTGAAGCTTTCTTT. The chain recombines TRBV5-1 with TRBJ1-1; 8 bases match TRBD1. The J segment lost 6 bases and the V segment lost 0 bases, leaving 4 bases of the junction unmatched. The CDR3 has 14 residues. The V gene's germline CDR1 is SGHRS and CDR2 YFSETQ.

The CDR3 DNA reads as TGTGCCAGCAGCCTAGGGGGGGGCGCAGCTAACTATGGCTACACCTTC. Amino acids: CASSLGGGAANYGYTF. The rearrangement links TRBV5-6 to TRBJ1-2, with a possible D match to TRBD1 (6 bases). The CDR3 contains 16 residues. CDR1 is SGHDT and CDR2 is YYEEEE in the germline V gene. Trimming removed 4 bases at V and 0 bases at J, with 16 bases between.

J is TRBJ2-3 and V is TRBV7-3; TRBD2 matches 8 bases. The V gene's germline CDR1 is SGHTA and CDR2 FQGTGA. This CDR3 region has 14 residues. Unmatched junction bases numbered 8, after V lost 8 bases and J lost 4 bases. The CDR3 nucleotides read TGTGCCAGCTCCCATTACGGGGGGGCAGATACGCAGTATTTT. This sequence encodes CASSHYGGADTQYF.

The chain employs TRBV12-3 or TRBV12-4 and TRBJ1-2; no firm D call. Trimming stripped 2 bases from V and 4 bases from J, with 8 bases between. CDR3 size: 13 residues. The CDR3 region is CASSLRGSYGYTF. The CDR3 nucleotides are TGTGCCAGCAGTTTAAGAGGCTCCTATGGCTACACCTTC.

The rearrangement uses TRBV19 and TRBJ1-2, with D unresolved. V gave up 7 bases and J gave up 0 bases, with 9 bases separating them. The CDR3 covers 13 residues. Germline V lookup: CDR1 LNHDA, CDR2 SQIVND (reference sequence). The CDR3 DNA follows: TGTGCCAGTATTCGAGGGCCTAACTATGGCTACACCTTC. Encoded protein: CASIRGPNYGYTF. The full variable domain, its missing parts supplied by reference TRBV19 and TRBJ1-2, is DGGITQSPKYLFRKEGQNVTLSCEQNLNHDAMYWYRQDPGQGLRLIYYSQIVNDFQKGDIAEGYSVSREKKESFPLTVTSAQKNPTAFYLCASIRGPNYGYTFGSGTRLTVV.

In DNA, the CDR3 is TGTGCCAGCAGCGCAGACATTCGGAGGGAGAACACCATATATTTT. It encodes CASSADIRRENTIYF. This chain connects TRBV9 to TRBJ1-3; no clear D. The CDR3 is made up of 15 amino acids. Trimming left V 3 bases short and J 7 bases short, with 17 bases between. Germline V CDR1 and CDR2: SGDLS, YYNGEE.

The chain carries TRBV28 and TRBJ2-7; 7 bases line up with TRBD2. This CDR3 comprises 16 residues. CDR1 is MDHEN, CDR2 SYDVKM, per germline. Trimming removed 5 bases from V and 1 base from J; junction bases left unmatched: 11. CDR3 loop: CASSPRGVVSSYEQYF. CDR3 DNA sequence: TGTGCCAGCAGTCCTCGGGGGGTCGTAAGTTCCTACGAGCAGTACTTC.

The rearrangement uses TRBV5-4 and TRBJ1-1; D is unresolved. The CDR3 contains 14 residues. Germline V gene lookup returns CDR1 SGHNT and CDR2 YYREEE (reference sequence). Trimming removed 5 bases from V and 0 bases from J, with 11 bases in between. CDR3 sequence: CASSWAAVNTEAFF. The CDR3 bases are TGTGCCAGCAGTTGGGCAGCTGTGAACACTGAAGCTTTCTTT. The variable domain in full, with the rest retrieved from reference TRBV5-4 and TRBJ1-1, is ETGVTQSPTHLIKTRGQQVTLRCSSQSGHNTVSWYQQALGQGPQFIFQYYREEENGRGNFPPRFSGLQFPNYSSELNVNALELDDSALYLCASSWAAVNTEAFFGQGTRLTVV.

This clone was counted once. V usage is TRBV28 and J usage is TRBJ1-5; D gene uncertain. In germline, CDR1 is MDHEN, CDR2 SYDVKM. The germline V and J ends were trimmed by 8 bases and 2 bases, with 16 bases remaining between them. This CDR3 spans 15 amino acids. CDR3 in amino acids: CASEPGSKGNQPQHF. CDR3 in DNA: TGTGCCAGCGAGCCAGGCTCCAAGGGCAATCAGCCCCAGCATTTT.

The genes are TRBV5-1 and TRBJ2-3; 9 nucleotides line up with TRBD2. V lost 5 bases and J lost 1; bases outside the gene matches: 2. Per germline, CDR1 SGHRS and CDR2 YFSETQ. This CDR3 region has 14 residues. CDR3 region: CASRTSGGTDTQYF. In DNA form, the CDR3 reads TGCGCCAGCAGGACTAGCGGCGGCACAGATACGCAGTATTTT.

The chain links TRBV28 to TRBJ2-5, with a weak D call TRBD1 (5 bases). Germline-derived CDR1 and CDR2 are MDHEN and SYDVKM. V lost 4 bases and J lost 1, with 10 bases in between. The CDR3 extends over 14 amino acids. CDR3: CASSSQATQETQYF. The CDR3 region has the DNA TGTGCCAGCAGTTCACAGGCCACCCAAGAGACCCAGTACTTC.